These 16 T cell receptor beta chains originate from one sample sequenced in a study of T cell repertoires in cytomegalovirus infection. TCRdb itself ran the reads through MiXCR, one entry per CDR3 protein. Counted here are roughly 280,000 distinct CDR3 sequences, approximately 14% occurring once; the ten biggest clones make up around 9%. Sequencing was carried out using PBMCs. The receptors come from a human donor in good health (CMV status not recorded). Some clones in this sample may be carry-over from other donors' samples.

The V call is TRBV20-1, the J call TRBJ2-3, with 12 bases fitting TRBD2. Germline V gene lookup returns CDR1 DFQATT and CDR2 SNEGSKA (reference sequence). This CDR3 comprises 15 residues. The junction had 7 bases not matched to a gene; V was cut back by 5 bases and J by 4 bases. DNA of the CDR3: TGCAGTGCTCTCGGACTAGCGGGACAGGCAGATACGCAGTATTTT. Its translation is CSALGLAGQADTQYF.

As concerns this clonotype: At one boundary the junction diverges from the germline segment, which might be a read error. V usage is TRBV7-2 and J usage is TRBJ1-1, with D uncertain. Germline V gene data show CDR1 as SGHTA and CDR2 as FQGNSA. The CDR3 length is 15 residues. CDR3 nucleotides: TGTGTCAGCAGCTTGCGGACGGGCATGAACACTGAAGCTTTCTTT. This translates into CVSSLRTGMNTEAFF.

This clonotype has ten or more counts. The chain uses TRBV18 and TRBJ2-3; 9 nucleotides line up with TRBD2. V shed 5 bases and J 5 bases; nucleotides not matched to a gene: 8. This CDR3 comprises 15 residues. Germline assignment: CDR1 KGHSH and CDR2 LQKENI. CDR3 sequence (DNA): TGTGCCAGCTCATCATTAGCGGGGGAGGAAGATACGCAGTATTTT. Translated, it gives CASSSLAGEEDTQYF.

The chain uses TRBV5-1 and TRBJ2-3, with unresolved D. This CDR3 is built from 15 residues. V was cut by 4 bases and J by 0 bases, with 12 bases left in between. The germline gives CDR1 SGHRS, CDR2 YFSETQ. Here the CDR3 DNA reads TGCGCCAGCAGCCCCCCGGAGCCTAGCACAGATACGCAGTATTTT. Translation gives CASSPPEPSTDTQYF. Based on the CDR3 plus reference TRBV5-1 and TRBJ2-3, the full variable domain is KAGVTQTPRYLIKTRGQQVTLSCSPISGHRSVSWYQQTPGQGLQFLFEYFSETQRNKGNFPGRFSGRQFSNSRSEMNVSTLELGDSALYLCASSPPEPSTDTQYFGPGTRLTVL.

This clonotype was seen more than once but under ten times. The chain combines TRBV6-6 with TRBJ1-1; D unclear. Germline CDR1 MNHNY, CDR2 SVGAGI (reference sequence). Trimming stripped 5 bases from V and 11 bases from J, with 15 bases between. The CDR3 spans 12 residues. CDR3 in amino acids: CASSAFEMWAFF. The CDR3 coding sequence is TGTGCCAGCAGTGCCTTCGAGATGTGGGCTTTCTTT.

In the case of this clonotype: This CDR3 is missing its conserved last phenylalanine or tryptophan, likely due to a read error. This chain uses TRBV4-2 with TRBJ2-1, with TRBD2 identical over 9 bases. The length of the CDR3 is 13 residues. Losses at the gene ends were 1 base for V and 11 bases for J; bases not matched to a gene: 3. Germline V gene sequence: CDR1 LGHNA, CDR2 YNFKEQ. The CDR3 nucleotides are TGTGCCAGCAGCCAAGTGGCGGGGGGGCAGCAGTTCGTC. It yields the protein CASSQVAGGQQFV.

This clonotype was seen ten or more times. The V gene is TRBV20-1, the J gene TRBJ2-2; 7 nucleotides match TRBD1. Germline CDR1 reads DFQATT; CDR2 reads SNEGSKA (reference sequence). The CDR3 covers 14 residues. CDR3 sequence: CSVQGEPVTGELFF. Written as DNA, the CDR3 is TGCAGCGTCCAGGGGGAGCCTGTCACCGGGGAGCTGTTTTTT.

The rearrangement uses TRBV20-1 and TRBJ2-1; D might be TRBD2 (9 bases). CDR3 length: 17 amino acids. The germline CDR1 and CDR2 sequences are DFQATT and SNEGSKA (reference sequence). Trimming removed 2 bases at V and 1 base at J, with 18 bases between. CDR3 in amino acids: CSARPGGGRVSYNEQFF. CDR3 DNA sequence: TGCAGTGCTAGACCAGGGGGCGGGAGGGTGTCCTACAATGAGCAGTTCTTC.

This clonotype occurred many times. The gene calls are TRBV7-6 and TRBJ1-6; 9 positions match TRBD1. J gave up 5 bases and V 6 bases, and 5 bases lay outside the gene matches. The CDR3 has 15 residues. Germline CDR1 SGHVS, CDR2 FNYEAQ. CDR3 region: CASRLGQGHNSPLHF. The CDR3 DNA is TGTGCCAGCAGACTCGGACAGGGGCATAATTCACCCCTCCACTTT.

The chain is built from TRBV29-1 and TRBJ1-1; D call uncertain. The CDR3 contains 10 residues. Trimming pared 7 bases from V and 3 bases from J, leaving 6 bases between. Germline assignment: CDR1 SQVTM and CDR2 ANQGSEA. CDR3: CSAVDTEAFF. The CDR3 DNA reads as TGCAGCGCGGTAGACACTGAAGCTTTCTTT.

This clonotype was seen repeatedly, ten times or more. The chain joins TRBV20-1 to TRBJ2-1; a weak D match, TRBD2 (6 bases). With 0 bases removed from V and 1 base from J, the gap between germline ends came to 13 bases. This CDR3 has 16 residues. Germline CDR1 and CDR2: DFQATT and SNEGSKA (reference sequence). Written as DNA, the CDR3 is TGCAGTGCTAGAGATGTGGAGGGTCCTTCCTACAATGAGCAGTTCTTC. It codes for CSARDVEGPSYNEQFF.

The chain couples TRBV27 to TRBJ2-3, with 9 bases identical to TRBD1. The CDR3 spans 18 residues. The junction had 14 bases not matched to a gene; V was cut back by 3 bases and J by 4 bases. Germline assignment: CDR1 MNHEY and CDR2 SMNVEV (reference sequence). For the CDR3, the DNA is TGTGCCAGCAGTTTTTGGACTTTCCGGGACAGGGTCCCAGATACGCAGTATTTT. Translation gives CASSFWTFRDRVPDTQYF.

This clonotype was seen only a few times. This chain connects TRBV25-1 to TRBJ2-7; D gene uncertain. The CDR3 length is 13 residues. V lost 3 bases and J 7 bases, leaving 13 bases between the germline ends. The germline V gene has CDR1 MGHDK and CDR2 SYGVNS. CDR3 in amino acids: CASSDSRIEEQYF. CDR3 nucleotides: TGTGCCAGCAGTGATAGTAGGATTGAAGAGCAGTACTTC.

The CDR3 DNA sequence: TGTGCCAGTAGTTTGAGTAGCGGGAGAACCTACAATGAGCAGTTCTTC. It codes for CASSLSSGRTYNEQFF. The chain has TRBV19 and TRBJ2-1; TRBD2 agrees at 9 bases. Per germline, CDR1 LNHDA and CDR2 SQIVND (reference sequence). J gave up 2 bases and V 5 bases, and 7 bases lay outside the gene matches. The CDR3 has 16 residues. Full variable domain (missing parts from reference TRBV19 and TRBJ2-1): DGGITQSPKYLFRKEGQNVTLSCEQNLNHDAMYWYRQDPGQGLRLIYYSQIVNDFQKGDIAEGYSVSREKKESFPLTVTSAQKNPTAFYLCASSLSSGRTYNEQFFGPGTRLTVL.

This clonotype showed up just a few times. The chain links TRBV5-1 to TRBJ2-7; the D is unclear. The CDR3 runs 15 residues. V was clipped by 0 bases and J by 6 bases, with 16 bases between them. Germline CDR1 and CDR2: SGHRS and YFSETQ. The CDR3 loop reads CASSLGLSASGEQYF. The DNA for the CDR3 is TGCGCCAGCAGCTTGGGACTGTCAGCCTCGGGCGAGCAGTACTTC.

CDR3: CSAQPGQGYEQYF. The CDR3 coding sequence is TGCAGTGCTCAACCGGGACAGGGGTACGAGCAGTACTTC. This chain joins TRBV20-1 and TRBJ2-7, with TRBD1 matching over 10 bases. Trimming removed 5 bases from V and 4 bases from J; junction bases left unmatched: 5. The CDR3 length is 13 residues. Germline CDR1 reads DFQATT; CDR2 reads SNEGSKA (reference sequence).